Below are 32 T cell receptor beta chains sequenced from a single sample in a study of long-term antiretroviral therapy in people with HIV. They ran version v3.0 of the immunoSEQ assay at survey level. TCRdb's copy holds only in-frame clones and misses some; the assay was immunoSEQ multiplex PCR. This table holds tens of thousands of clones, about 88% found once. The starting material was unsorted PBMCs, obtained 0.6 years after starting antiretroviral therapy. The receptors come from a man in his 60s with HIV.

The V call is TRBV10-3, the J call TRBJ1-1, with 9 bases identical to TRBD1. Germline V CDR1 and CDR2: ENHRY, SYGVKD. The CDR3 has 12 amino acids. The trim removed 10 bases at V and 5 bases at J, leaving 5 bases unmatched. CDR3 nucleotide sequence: TGTGCCACCATAGGACAGGGGACTGAAGCTTTCTTT. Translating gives CATIGQGTEAFF.

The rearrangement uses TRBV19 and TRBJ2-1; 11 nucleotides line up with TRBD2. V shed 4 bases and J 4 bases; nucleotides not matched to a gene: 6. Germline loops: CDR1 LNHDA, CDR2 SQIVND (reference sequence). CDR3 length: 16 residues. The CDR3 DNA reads TGTGCCAGTAGTAAGACTAGCGGGATTACATACAATGAGCAGTTCTTC. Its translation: CASSKTSGITYNEQFF.

The CDR3 spells CASSLSGTPFTDTQYF. CDR3 sequence (DNA): TGTGCCAGCAGTTTATCGGGGACACCATTCACAGATACGCAGTATTTT. The V gene is TRBV27, the J gene TRBJ2-3; D may be TRBD1 (6 bases). CDR1 MNHEY and CDR2 SMNVEV come from the germline V gene (reference sequence). This CDR3 spans 16 amino acids. Trimming cost V 0 bases and J 2 bases, with 12 bases left between them.

The CDR3 DNA sequence: TGTGCCAGCAGTTTGTACTTGACAGGGGGCCGGGATCAGCCCCAGCATTTT. It encodes CASSLYLTGGRDQPQHF. The chain has TRBV28 and TRBJ1-5, with 10 bases fitting TRBD1. Germline V gives CDR1 MDHEN, CDR2 SYDVKM. Losses at the gene ends were 3 bases for V and 5 bases for J; bases not matched to a gene: 10. The CDR3 length is 17 residues.

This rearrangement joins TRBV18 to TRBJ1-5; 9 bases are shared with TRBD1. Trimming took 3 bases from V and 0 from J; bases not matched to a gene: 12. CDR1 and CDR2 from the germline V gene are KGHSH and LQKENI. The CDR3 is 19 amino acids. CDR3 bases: TGTGCCAGCTCACCCTTCCCCCGGACAGGGGTAAATAGCAATCAGCCCCAGCATTTT. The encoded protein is CASSPFPRTGVNSNQPQHF.

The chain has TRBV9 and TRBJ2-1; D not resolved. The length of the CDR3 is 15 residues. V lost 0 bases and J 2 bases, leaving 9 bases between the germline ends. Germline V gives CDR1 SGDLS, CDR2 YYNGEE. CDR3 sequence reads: CASSVGPSTYNEQFF. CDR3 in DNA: TGTGCCAGCAGCGTAGGTCCATCTACCTACAATGAGCAGTTCTTC.

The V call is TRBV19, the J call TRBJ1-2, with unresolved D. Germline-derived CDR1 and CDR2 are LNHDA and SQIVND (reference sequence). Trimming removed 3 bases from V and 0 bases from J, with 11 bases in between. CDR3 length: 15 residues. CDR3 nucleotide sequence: TGTGCCAGTAGTATCGATGCTCGGGCTAACTATGGCTACACCTTC. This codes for CASSIDARANYGYTF.

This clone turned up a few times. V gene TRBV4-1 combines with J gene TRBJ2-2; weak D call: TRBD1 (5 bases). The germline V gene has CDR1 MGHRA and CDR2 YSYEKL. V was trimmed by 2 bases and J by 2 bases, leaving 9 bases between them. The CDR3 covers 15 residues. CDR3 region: CASSQFDSNTGELFF. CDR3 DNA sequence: TGCGCCAGCAGCCAATTCGACAGTAACACCGGGGAGCTGTTTTTT.

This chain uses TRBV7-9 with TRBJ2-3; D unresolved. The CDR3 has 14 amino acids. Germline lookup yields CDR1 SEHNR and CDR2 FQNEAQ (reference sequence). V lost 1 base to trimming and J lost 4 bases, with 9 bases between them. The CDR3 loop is CASSLDSPADTQYF. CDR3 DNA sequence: TGTGCCAGCAGCTTAGATTCCCCAGCAGATACGCAGTATTTT.

CDR3 region: CASQPWGQGTDTQYF. The CDR3 DNA reads TGTGCCAGCCAACCCTGGGGACAGGGCACAGATACGCAGTATTTT. This chain uses TRBV6-5 with TRBJ2-3; 8 bases line up with TRBD1. Trimming took 8 bases from V and 1 from J; bases not matched to a gene: 8. The length of the CDR3 is 15 residues. Germline V gene data show CDR1 as MNHEY and CDR2 as SVGAGI.

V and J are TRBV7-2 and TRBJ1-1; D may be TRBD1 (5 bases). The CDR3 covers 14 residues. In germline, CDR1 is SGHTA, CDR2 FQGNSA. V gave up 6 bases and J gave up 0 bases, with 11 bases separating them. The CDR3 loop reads CASRSGLMNTEAFF. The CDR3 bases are TGTGCCAGCAGGTCGGGACTCATGAACACTGAAGCTTTCTTT.

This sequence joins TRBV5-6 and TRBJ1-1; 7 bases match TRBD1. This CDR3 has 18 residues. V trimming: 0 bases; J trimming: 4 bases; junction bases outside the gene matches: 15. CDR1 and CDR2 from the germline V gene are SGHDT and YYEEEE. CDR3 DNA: TGTGCCAGCAGCTTGGCTGCAGGGGGTGCCCCCTTTGGCACTGAAGCTTTCTTT. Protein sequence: CASSLAAGGAPFGTEAFF. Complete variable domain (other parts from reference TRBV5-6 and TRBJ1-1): DAGVTQSPTHLIKTRGQQVTLRCSPKSGHDTVSWYQQALGQGPQFIFQYYEEEERQRGNFPDRFSGHQFPNYSSELNVNALLLGDSALYLCASSLAAGGAPFGTEAFFGQGTRLTVV.

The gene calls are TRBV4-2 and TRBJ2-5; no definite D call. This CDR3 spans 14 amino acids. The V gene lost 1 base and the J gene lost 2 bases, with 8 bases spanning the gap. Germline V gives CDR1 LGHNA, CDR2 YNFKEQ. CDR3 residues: CASSQGFQQETQYF. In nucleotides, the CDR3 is TGTGCCAGCAGCCAAGGATTCCAGCAAGAGACCCAGTACTTC.

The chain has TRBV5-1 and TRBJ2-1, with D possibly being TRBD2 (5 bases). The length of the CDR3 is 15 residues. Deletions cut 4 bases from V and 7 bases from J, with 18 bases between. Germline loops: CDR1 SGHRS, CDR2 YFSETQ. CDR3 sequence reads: CASSTSGPGVNEQFF. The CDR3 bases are TGCGCCAGCAGCACTTCCGGGCCCGGGGTAAATGAGCAGTTCTTC.

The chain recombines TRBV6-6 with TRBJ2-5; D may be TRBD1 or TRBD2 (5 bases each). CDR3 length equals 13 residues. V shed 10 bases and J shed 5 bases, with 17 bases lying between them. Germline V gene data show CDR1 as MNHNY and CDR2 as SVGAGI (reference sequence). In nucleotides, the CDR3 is TGTGCCATTTCAACGCAGGGACGGGAGACCCAGTACTTC. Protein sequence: CAISTQGRETQYF.

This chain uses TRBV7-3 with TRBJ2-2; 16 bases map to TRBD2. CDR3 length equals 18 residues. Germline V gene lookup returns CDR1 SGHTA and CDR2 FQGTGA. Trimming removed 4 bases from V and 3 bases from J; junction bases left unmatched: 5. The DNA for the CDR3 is TGTGCCAGCAGCTCCGGGACTAGCGGGAGGGCCTACACCGGGGAGCTGTTTTTT. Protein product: CASSSGTSGRAYTGELFF. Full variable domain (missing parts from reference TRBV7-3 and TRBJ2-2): GAGVSQTPSNKVTEKGKYVELRCDPISGHTALYWYRQSLGQGPEFLIYFQGTGAADDSGLPNDRFFAVRPEGSVSTLKIQRTERGDSAVYLCASSSGTSGRAYTGELFFGEGSRLTVL.

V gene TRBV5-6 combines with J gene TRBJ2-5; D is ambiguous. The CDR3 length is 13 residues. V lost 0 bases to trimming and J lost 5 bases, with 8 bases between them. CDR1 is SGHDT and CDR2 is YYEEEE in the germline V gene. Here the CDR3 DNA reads TGTGCCAGCAGCTTGGTTAGGTGGGAGACCCAGTACTTC. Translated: CASSLVRWETQYF.

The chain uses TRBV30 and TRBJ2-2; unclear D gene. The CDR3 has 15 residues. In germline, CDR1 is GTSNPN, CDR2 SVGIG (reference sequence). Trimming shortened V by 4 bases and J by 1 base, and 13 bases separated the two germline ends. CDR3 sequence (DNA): TGTGCCTGGAAGTATCTCCGGCTGAACACCGGGGAGCTGTTTTTT. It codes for CAWKYLRLNTGELFF.

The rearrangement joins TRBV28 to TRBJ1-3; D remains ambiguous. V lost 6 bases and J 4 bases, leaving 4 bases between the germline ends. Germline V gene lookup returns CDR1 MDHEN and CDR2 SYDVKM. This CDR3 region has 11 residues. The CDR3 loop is CASSPGNTIYF. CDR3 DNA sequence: TGTGCCAGCAGCCCGGGAAACACCATATATTTT.

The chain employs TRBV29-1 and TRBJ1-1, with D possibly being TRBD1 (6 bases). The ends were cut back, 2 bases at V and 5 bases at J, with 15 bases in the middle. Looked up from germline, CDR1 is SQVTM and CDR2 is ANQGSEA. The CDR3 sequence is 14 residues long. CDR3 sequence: CSVESLLTGTEAFF. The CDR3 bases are TGCAGCGTTGAATCCCTTCTGACAGGTACTGAAGCTTTCTTT.

CDR3 amino acids: CASSLNSDYGYTF. In DNA form, the CDR3 reads TGTGCCAGCAGTTTGAACAGCGACTATGGCTACACCTTC. V and J are TRBV28 and TRBJ1-2; D gene unclear. Germline V gene data show CDR1 as MDHEN and CDR2 as SYDVKM. Trimming removed 3 bases at V and 3 bases at J, with 8 bases between. This CDR3 has 13 amino acids.

The chain's CDR3 is CASSFNSNQPQHF. For the CDR3, the DNA is TGTGCCAGCAGTTTTAATAGCAATCAGCCCCAGCATTTT. J is TRBJ1-5 and V is TRBV27; D gene uncertain. V was clipped by 3 bases and J by 0 bases, with 3 bases between them. There are 13 residues in the CDR3. Germline CDR1 is MNHEY and CDR2 is SMNVEV (reference sequence).

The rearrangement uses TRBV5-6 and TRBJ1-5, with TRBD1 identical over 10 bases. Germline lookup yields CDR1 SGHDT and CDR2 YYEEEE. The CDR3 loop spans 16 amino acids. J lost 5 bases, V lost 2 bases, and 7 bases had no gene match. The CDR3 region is CASSLGTGVFYQPQHF. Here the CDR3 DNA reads TGTGCCAGCAGCTTAGGGACAGGGGTTTTCTATCAGCCCCAGCATTTT.

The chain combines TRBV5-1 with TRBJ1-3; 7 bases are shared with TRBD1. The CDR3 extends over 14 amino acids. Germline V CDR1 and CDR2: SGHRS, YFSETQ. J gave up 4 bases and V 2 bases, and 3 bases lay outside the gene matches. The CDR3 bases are TGCGCCAGCAGCTTTGGGGACAGCGGAAACACCATATATTTT. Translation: CASSFGDSGNTIYF.

Written as DNA, the CDR3 is TGCGCCAGCAGCTTGGGGTCTGGGATGAACACTGAAGCTTTCTTT. Translated, it gives CASSLGSGMNTEAFF. The gene calls are TRBV5-1 and TRBJ1-1; no reliable D call. The CDR3 totals 15 residues. The V gene's germline CDR1 is SGHRS and CDR2 YFSETQ. V gave up 0 bases and J gave up 0 bases, with 9 bases separating them.

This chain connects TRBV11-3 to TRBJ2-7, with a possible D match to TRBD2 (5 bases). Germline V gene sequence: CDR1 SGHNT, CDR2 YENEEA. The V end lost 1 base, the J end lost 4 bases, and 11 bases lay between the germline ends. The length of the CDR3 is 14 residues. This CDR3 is CASSLGGPQYEQYF. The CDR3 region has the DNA TGTGCCAGCAGCTTAGGAGGGCCCCAGTACGAGCAGTACTTC.

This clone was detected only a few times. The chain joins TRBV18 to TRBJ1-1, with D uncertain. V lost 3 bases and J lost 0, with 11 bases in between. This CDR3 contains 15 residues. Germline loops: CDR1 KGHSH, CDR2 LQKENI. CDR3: CASSPGFLLNTEAFF. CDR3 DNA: TGTGCCAGCTCACCCGGTTTCCTGTTGAACACTGAAGCTTTCTTT.

CDR3 coding DNA: TGCGCCACCGGACATGAGCAGTTCTTC. Its protein is CATGHEQFF. The chain joins TRBV10-2 to TRBJ2-1; unclear D gene. Germline V lookup: CDR1 WSHSY, CDR2 SAAADI. V was cut by 10 bases and J by 8 bases, with 6 bases left in between. The CDR3 length is 9 residues.

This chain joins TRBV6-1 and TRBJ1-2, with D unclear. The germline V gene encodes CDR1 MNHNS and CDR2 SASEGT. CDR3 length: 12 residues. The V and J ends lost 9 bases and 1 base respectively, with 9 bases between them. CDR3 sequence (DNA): TGTGCCAGTACCCTGGATAACTATGGCTACACCTTC. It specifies CASTLDNYGYTF.

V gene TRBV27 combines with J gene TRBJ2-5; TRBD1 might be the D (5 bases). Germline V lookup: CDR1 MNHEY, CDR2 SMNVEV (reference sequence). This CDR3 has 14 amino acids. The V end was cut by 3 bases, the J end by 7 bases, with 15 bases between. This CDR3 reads CASSFDSLFGTQYF. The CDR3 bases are TGTGCCAGCAGTTTCGACAGCTTATTCGGGACCCAGTACTTC.

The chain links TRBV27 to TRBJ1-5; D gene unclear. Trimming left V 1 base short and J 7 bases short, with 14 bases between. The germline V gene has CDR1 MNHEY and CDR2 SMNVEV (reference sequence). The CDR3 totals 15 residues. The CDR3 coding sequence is TGTGCCAGCAGTTTATTAGGAAACTCGGGGCAGCCCCAGCATTTT. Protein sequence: CASSLLGNSGQPQHF.

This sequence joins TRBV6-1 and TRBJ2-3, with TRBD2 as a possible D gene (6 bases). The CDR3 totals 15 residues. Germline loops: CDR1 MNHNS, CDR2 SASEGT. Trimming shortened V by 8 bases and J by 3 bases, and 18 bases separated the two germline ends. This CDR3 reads CASHDIGTDTDTQYF. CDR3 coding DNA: TGTGCCAGCCACGATATTGGGACTGATACAGATACGCAGTATTTT.